This T cell receptor (beta chain) was recovered during a study of T cell responses to AZD1222 COVID-19 vaccine. V lost 3 bases and J lost 5; bases outside the gene matches: 9. This CDR3 spans 15 amino acids. The germline V gene has CDR1 LGHNT and CDR2 FRNRAP. The study pooled second doses at about 4 or about 12 weeks. The study, taken as a whole, reports: Within unmutated variant regions lay the reported targets of nearly half of spike-specific TCRs. Mostly white British, mostly female donors; authors suggested clonal diversity may be underestimated. At study baseline, merely six AZD1222 recipients were seropositive.

Regarding this clone: Antigen specificity is unknown.

Here immunoSEQ multiplex PCR was the method, and the copy in TCRdb shows in-frame clones only, minus some. This sample has about 150,000 clones, with 90% found just once. The sequence came from an adult who received the AZD1222 COVID-19 vaccine. The rearrangement uses TRBV12-5 and TRBJ1-2, with 7 bases matching TRBD1. Here the sequenced sample was peripheral blood, taken 28 days after the second AZD1222 dose. CDR3 coding DNA: TGTGCTAGTGGTTTCGAGGGACAGTCGCATTATGGCTACACCTTC. Protein sequence: CASGFEGQSHYGYTF.